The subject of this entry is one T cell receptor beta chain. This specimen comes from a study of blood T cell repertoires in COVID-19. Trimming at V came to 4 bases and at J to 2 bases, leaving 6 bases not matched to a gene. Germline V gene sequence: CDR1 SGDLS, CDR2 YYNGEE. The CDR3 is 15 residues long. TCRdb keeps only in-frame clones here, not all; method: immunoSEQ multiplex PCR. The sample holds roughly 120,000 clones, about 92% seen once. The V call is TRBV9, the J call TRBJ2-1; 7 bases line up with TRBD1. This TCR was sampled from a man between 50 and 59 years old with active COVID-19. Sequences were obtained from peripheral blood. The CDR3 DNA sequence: TGTGCCAGCAGCAACACCGGGACAGCCTACAATGAGCAGTTCTTC. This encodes CASSNTGTAYNEQFF.